This note documents a single TCR beta chain sequence. Sequencing used immunoSEQ multiplex PCR; TCRdb keeps in-frame clones, though not all of them. The sample includes more than 85,000 clones, approximately 80% of them seen just once. This entry is derived from a study of blood T cell repertoires in COVID-19. The CDR3 runs to 19 residues. CDR1 and CDR2 (germline): MNHEY, SVGEGT. The ends were cut back, 2 bases at V and 1 base at J, with 23 bases in the middle. The chain recombines TRBV6-2 or TRBV6-3 with TRBJ1-2, with D possibly matching TRBD1 (5 bases). This clonotype was obtained from a woman between 65 and 79 years old with acute or convalescent COVID-19. The sample consisted of peripheral blood. CDR3 sequence (DNA): TGTGCCAGCAGTTACCCCGCGGGAAAGGTGACAGACTATAACTATGGCTACACCTTC. Amino acid sequence: CASSYPAGKVTDYNYGYTF.